In this sample, the clone carrying this T cell receptor (beta chain) turned up a few times. Its cognate antigen is unknown. All patients were mismatch repair deficient, assessed by either PCR or immunohistochemistry. The TCR-sequenced patients were a few responders to pembrolizumab. The data derive from a study of PD-1 blockade in mismatch repair-deficient tumors. Study information: Enrolled about 2013-2017, patients had progressing, pretreated mismatch repair-deficient cancers of about a dozen types. Study-wide points: Tumor-resident clones, often absent from pretreatment blood, expanded after pembrolizumab and then contracted.

The data were produced by immunoSEQ multiplex PCR, yet TCRdb's version contains in-frame clones alone and is incomplete. The sample has about 39,000 clones, 75% to 90% seen once. Sequencing used PBMCs, obtained 38 to 40 weeks after starting pembrolizumab. This clonotype was sampled from an adult with mismatch repair-deficient cancer.

The CDR3 protein is CATQGTTYEQYF. The CDR3, as DNA: TGTGCCACCCAGGGGACTACCTACGAGCAGTACTTC. The chain joins TRBV6-5 to TRBJ2-7; weak D call: TRBD2 (7 bases). Trimming cost V 10 bases and J 2 bases, with 12 bases left between them. The V gene's germline CDR1 is MNHEY and CDR2 SVGAGI. The CDR3 runs 12 residues.